The text below deals with one T cell receptor beta chain. The authors ran a second PCR of about 6 to 11 cycles using a sample-barcoded 5' primer and a J-beta primer mix. Via MiXCR, TCRdb re-called the 5' RACE reads, giving one row per CDR3 protein. The repertoire holds under 850,000 distinct CDR3 sequences, with roughly 34% as singletons. The sample is drawn from a study of blood T cells in healthy people across ages. V gave up 0 bases and J gave up 8 bases, with 10 bases separating them. This CDR3 comprises 13 residues. CDR1 SGHDN and CDR2 FVKESK come from the germline V gene. This sequence joins TRBV14 and TRBJ1-1, with unresolved D. The sequenced material came from blood. The clonotype comes from a man aged 18 to 29 in good health. CDR3 bases: TGTGCCAGCAGCCAAGAGATAGGTCCAGAAGCTTTCTTT. The encoded protein is CASSQEIGPEAFF.